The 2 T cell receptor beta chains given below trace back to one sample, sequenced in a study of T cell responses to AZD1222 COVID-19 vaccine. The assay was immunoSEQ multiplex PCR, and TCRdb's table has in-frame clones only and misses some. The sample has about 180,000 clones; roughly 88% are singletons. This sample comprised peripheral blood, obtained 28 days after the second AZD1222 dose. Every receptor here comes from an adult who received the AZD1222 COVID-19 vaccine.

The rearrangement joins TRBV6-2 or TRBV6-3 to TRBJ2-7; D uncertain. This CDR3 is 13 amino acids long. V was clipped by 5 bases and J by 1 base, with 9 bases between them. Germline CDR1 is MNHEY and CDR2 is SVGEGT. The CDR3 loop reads CASSPIVSYEQYF. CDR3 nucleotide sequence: TGTGCCAGCAGTCCCATCGTGTCCTACGAGCAGTACTTC.

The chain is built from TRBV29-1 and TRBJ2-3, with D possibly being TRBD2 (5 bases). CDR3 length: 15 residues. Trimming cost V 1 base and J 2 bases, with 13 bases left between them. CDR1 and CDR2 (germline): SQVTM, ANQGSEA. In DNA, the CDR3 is TGCAGCGTTGAAGTCCCGACGGGGTTCACAGATACGCAGTATTTT. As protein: CSVEVPTGFTDTQYF.